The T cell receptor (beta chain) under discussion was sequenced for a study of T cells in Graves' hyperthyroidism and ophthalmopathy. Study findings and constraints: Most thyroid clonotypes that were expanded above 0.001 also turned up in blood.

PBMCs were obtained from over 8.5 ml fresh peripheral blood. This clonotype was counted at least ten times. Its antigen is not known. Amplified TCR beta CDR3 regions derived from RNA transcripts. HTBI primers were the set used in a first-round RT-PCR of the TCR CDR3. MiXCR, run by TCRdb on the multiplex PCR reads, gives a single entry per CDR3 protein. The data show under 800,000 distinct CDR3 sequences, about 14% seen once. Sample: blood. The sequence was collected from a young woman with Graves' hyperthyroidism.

DNA of the CDR3: TGTGCCAGCTCACCGCCGCTAAGCTCCTACGAGCAGTACTTC. This sequence encodes CASSPPLSSYEQYF. The rearrangement links TRBV18 to TRBJ2-7; D is ambiguous. The ends were cut back, 3 bases at V and 0 bases at J, with 9 bases in the middle. From germline, CDR1 is KGHSH and CDR2 LQKENI. The CDR3 loop spans 14 amino acids.